The clone carrying this TCR beta chain has more than one count but fewer than ten. Antigen: not known. The assay was immunoSEQ multiplex PCR, and TCRdb's table has in-frame clones only and misses some. The data show 100,000 or so clones, with 90% seen just once and 0.31% held by the top ten. The data originate from a study of OX40 agonist ivuxolimab in advanced cancers. Study background: From roughly 20 to 85 years was the age range, with a mean of around 57 years, and nearly 85% were male. Of the participants, under 50% had some prior anti-PD-1, anti-PD-L1 or anti-CTLA-4 therapy, which was allowed.

Study-level points and caveats: Circulating CD4+ and CD8+ T cells showed clonal expansion by week 6 at 0.1 to 3.0 mg/kg. Expanded clones were, on average, more numerous in CD8+ T cells than in CD4+.

This CDR3 is built from 12 residues. Germline V gives CDR1 SNHLY, CDR2 FYNNEI. Trimming pared 7 bases from V and 5 bases from J, leaving 9 bases between. This receptor was identified in an adult with an advanced solid tumor such as melanoma, head and neck, liver or kidney cancer. The chain carries TRBV2 and TRBJ1-5; D remains unclear. Sequencing was performed on CD4+ or CD8+ T cells sorted from blood, taken in a trial of the OX40 agonist ivuxolimab. The CDR3 DNA follows: TGTGCCAGCAAGGCGGAGGATCAGCCCCAGCATTTT. The encoded protein is CASKAEDQPQHF.